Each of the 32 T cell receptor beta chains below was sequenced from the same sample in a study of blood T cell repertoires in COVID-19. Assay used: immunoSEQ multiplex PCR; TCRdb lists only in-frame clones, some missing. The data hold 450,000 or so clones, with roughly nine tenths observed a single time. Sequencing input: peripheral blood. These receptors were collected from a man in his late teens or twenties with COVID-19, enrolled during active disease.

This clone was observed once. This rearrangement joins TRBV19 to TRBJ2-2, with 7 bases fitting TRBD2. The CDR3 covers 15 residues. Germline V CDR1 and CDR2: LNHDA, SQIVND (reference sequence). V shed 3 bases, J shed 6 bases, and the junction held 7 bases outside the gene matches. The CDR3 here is CASSIGSGRAGELFF. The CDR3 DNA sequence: TGTGCCAGTAGTATTGGGTCAGGGAGGGCCGGGGAGCTGTTTTTT.

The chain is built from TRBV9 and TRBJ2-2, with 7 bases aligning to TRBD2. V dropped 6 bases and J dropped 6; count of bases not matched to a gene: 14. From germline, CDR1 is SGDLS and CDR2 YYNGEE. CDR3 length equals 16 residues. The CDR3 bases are TGTGCCAGCACCCCGAGCCGGGGGGAGATCCCCGGGGAGCTGTTTTTT. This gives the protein CASTPSRGEIPGELFF.

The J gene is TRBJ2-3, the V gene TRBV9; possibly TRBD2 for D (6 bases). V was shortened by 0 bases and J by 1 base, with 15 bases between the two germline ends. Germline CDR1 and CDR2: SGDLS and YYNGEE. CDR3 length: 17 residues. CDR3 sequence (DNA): TGTGCCAGCAGCGTAGGGCTAGCGAGAGTTGGCACAGATACGCAGTATTTT. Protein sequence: CASSVGLARVGTDTQYF.

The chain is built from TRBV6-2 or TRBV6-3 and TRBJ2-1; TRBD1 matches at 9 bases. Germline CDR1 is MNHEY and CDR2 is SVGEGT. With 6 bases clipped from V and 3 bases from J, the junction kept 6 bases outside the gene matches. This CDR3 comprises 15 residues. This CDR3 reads CASSLRDRVYNEQFF. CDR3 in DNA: TGTGCCAGCAGCTTGCGGGACAGGGTCTACAATGAGCAGTTCTTC.

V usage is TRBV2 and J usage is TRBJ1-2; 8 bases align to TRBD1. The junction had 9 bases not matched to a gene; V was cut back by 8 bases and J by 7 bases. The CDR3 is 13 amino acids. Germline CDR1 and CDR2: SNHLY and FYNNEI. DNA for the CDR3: TGTGCCAGCGAGACAGGGGAGGACTCTGGCTACACCTTC. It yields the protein CASETGEDSGYTF. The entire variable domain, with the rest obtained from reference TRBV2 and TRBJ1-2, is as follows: EPEVTQTPSHQVTQMGQEVILRCVPISNHLYFYWYRQILGQKVEFLVSFYNNEISEKSEIFDDQFSVERPDGSNFTLKIRSTKLEDSAMYFCASETGEDSGYTFGSGTRLTVV.

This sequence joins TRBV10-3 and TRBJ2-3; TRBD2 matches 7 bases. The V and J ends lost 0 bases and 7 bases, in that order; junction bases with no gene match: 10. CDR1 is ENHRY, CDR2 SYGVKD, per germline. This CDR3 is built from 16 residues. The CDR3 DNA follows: TGTGCCATCAGTGAGTCTGCGGGGGAAAGTAGGAATACGCAGTATTTT. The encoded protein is CAISESAGESRNTQYF.

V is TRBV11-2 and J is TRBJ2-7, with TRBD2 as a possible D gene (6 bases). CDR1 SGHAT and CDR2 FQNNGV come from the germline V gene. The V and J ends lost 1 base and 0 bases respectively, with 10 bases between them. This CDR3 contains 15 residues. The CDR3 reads CASSLGGLDSYEQYF. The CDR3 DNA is TGTGCCAGCAGCTTAGGGGGACTGGACTCCTACGAGCAGTACTTC.

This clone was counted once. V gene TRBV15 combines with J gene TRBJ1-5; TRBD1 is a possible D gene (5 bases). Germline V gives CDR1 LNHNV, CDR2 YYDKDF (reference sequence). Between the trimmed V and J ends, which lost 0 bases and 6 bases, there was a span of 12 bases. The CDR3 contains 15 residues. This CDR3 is CATSRDGGRGQPQHF. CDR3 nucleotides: TGTGCCACCAGCAGAGATGGAGGGAGGGGTCAGCCCCAGCATTTT.

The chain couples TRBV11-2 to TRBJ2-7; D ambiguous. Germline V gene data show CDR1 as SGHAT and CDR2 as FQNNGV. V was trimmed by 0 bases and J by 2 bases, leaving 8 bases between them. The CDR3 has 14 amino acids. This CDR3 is CASSLDAVTYEQYF. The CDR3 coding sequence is TGTGCCAGCAGCTTAGACGCAGTTACCTACGAGCAGTACTTC.

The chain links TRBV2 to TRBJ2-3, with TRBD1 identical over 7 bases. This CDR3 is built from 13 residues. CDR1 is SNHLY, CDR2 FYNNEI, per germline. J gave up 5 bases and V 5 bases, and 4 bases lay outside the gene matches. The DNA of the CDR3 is TGTGCCAGCAGTCCCGACAGGGAAGATACGCAGTATTTT. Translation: CASSPDREDTQYF.

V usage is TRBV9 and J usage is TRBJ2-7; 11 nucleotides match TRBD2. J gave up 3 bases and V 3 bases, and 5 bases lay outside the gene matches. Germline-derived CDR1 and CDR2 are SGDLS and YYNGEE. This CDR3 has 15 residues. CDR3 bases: TGTGCCAGCAGCGACGGGACTAGCGGAAACTACGAGCAGTACTTC. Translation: CASSDGTSGNYEQYF. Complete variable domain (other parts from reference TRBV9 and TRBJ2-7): DSGVTQTPKHLITATGQRVTLRCSPRSGDLSVYWYQQSLDQGLQFLIQYYNGEERAKGNILERFSAQQFPDLHSELNLSSLELGDSALYFCASSDGTSGNYEQYFGPGTRLTVT.

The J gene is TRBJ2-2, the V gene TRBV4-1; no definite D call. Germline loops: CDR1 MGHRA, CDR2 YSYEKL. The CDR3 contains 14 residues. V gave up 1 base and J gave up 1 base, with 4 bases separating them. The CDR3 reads CASSQVENTGELFF. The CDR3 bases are TGCGCCAGCAGCCAAGTAGAGAACACCGGGGAGCTGTTTTTT.

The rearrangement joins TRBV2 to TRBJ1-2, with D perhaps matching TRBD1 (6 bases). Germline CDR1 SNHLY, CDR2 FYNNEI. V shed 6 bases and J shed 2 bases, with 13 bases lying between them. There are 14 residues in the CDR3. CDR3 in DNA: TGTGCCAGCAGCGGTTCAGGGGAAAACTATGGCTACACCTTC. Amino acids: CASSGSGENYGYTF.

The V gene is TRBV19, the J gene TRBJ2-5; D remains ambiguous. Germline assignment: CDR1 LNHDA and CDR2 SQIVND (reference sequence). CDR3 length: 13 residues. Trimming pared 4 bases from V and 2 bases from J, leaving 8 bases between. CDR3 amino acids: CASSNIDQETQYF. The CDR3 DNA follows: TGTGCCAGTAGTAACATCGATCAAGAGACCCAGTACTTC.

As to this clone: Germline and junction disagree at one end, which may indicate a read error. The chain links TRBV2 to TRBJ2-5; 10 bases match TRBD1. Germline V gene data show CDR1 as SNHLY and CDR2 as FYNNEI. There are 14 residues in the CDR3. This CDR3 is CASLWDRGREAQYF. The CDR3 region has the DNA TGTGCCAGCCTTTGGGACAGGGGAAGAGAGGCCCAGTACTTC. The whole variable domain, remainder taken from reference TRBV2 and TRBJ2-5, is EPEVTQTPSHQVTQMGQEVILRCVPISNHLYFYWYRQILGQKVEFLVSFYNNEISEKSEIFDDQFSVERPDGSNFTLKIRSTKLEDSAMYFCASLWDRGREAQYFGPGTRLLVL.

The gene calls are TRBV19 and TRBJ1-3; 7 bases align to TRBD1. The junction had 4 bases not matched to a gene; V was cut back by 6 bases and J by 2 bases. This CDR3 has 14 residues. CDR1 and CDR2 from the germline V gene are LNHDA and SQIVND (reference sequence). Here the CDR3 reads CASSPDRAGNTIYF. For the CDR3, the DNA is TGTGCCAGTAGCCCCGACAGGGCTGGAAACACCATATATTTT.

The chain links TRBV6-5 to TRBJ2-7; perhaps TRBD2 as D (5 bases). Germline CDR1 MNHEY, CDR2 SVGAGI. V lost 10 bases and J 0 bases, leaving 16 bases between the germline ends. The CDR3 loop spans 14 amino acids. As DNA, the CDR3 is TGTGCCACCTCGACCTCGGGAAGCTCCTACGAGCAGTACTTC. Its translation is CATSTSGSSYEQYF.

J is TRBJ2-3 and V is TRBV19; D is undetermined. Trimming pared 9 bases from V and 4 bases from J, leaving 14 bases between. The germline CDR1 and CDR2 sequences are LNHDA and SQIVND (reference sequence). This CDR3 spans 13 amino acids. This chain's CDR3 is CASRRSPPDTQYF. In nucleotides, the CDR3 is TGTGCCAGCCGGAGATCACCCCCAGATACGCAGTATTTT.

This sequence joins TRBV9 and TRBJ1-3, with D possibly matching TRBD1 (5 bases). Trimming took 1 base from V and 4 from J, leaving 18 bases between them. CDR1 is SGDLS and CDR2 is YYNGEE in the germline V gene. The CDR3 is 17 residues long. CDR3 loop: CASSVMGLSGTGNTIYF. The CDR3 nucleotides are TGTGCCAGCAGCGTAATGGGACTCTCGGGTACAGGAAACACCATATATTTT.

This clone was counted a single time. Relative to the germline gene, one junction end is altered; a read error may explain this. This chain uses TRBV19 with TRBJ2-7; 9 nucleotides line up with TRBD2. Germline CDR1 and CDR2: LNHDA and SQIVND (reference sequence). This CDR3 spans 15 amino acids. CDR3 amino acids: CASGIAGGSTYEQYF. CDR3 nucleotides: TGTGCCAGTGGTATCGCGGGAGGGAGCACTTACGAGCAGTACTTC.

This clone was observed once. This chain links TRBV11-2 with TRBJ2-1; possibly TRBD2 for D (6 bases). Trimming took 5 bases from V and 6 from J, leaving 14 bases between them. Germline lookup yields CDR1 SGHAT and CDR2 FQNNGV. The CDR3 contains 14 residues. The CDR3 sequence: CASSGLGLANEQFF. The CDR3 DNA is TGTGCCAGCAGCGGCTTGGGACTCGCCAATGAGCAGTTCTTC.

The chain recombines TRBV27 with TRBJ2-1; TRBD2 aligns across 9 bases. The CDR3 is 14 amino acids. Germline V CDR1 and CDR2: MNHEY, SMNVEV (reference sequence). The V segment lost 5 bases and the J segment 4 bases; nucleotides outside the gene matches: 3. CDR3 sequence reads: CASSRSGGYNEQFF. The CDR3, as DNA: TGTGCCAGCAGTCGTAGCGGGGGTTACAATGAGCAGTTCTTC.

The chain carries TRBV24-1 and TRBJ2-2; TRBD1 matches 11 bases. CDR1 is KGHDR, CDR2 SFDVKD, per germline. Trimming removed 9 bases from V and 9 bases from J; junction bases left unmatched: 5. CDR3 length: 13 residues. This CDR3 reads CATGTGGYRELFF. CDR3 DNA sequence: TGTGCCACCGGGACAGGGGGGTACCGGGAGCTGTTTTTT.

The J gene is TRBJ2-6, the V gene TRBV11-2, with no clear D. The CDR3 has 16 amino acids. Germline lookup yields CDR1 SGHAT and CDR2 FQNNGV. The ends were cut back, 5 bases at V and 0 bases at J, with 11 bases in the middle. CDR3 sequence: CASSHPVRSGANVLTF. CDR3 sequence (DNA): TGTGCCAGCAGCCACCCGGTCCGCTCTGGGGCCAACGTCCTGACTTTC.

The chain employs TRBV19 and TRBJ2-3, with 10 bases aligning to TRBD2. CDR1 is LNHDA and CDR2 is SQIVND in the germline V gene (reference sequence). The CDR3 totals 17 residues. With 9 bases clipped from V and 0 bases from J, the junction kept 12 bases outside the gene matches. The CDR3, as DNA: TGTGCCAGCCGACCAAGGGGACTAGCGCCGAGCACAGATACGCAGTATTTT. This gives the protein CASRPRGLAPSTDTQYF.

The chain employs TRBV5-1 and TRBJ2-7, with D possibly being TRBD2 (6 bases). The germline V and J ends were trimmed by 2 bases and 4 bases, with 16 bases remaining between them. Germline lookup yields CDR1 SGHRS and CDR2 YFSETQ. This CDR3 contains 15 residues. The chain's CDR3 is CASSLPGTVSYEQYF. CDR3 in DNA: TGCGCCAGCAGCTTACCCGGGACTGTTAGTTACGAGCAGTACTTC.

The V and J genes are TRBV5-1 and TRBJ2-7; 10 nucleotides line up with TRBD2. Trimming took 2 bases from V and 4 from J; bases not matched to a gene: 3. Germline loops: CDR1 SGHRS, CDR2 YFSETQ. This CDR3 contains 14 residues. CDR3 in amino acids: CASSFTSGKYEQYF. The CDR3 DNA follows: TGCGCCAGCAGCTTTACTAGCGGGAAGTACGAGCAGTACTTC.

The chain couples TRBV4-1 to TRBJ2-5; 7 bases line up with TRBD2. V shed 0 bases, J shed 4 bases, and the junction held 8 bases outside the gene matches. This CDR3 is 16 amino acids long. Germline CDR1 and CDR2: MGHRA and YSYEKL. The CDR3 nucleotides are TGCGCCAGCAGCCAAGAGCGCGCTAGCGGCCTAGAGACCCAGTACTTC. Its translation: CASSQERASGLETQYF.

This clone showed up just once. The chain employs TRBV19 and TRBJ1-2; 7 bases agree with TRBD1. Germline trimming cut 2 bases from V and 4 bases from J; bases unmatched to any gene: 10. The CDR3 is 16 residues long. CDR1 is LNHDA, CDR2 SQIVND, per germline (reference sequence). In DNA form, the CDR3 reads TGTGCCAGTAGTATAATACACAGGGGAGGTAGCTATGGCTACACCTTC. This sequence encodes CASSIIHRGGSYGYTF.

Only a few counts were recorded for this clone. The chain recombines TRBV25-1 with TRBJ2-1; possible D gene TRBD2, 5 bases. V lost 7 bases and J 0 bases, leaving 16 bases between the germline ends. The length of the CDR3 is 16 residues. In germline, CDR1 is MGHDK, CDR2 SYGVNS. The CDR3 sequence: CASTSLGASSYNEQFF. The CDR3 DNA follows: TGTGCCAGCACCAGTCTGGGAGCTAGCTCCTACAATGAGCAGTTCTTC. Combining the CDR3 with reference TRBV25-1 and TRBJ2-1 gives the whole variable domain EADIYQTPRYLVIGTGKKITLECSQTMGHDKMYWYQQDPGMELHLIHYSYGVNSTEKGDLSSESTVSRIRTEHFPLTLESARPSHTSQYLCASTSLGASSYNEQFFGPGTRLTVL.

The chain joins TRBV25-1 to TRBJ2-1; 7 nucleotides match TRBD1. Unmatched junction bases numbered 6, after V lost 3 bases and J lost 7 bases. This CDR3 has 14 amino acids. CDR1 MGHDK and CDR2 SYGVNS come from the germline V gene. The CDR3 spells CASSETGLRNEQFF. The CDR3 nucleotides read TGTGCCAGCAGTGAGACAGGGTTAAGGAATGAGCAGTTCTTC.

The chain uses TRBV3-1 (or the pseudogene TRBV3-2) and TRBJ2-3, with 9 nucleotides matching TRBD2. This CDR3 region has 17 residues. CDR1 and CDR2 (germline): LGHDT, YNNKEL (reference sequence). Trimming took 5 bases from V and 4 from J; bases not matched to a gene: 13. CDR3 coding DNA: TGTGCCAGCAGCTCCCGGTCCTTAGCGGGAGTTTCAGATACGCAGTATTTT. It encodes CASSSRSLAGVSDTQYF.